This TCR beta chain was sequenced during a study of blood T cells in healthy people across ages. This CDR3 spans 14 amino acids. CDR1 is SNHLY and CDR2 is FYNNEI in the germline V gene. The second PCR ran roughly 6 to 11 cycles with a sample-barcoded 5' primer and J-beta primers. TCRdb re-called the 5' RACE reads through MiXCR, storing one row per CDR3 protein. The repertoire consists of about 1 million distinct CDR3 sequences, with 45% occurring once and the leading ten covering under 20%. Turning to this clonotype: Compared with germline, one end of the junction differs, possibly owing to a read error.

The chain recombines TRBV2 with TRBJ2-3; 7 bases align to TRBD2. Specimen: blood. The source is a woman in her sixties in good health. CDR3 coding DNA: TGTGCCAGCAGTCGGCTAGCGGTCACAGATGCGCAGTATTTT. It codes for CASSRLAVTDAQYF.